This note documents a single TCR beta chain sequence. What it recognizes is unknown. Germline assignment: CDR1 LNHDA and CDR2 SQIVND (reference sequence). CDR3 length: 14 amino acids. V gave up 6 bases and J gave up 4 bases; unmatched junction bases: 4. The source of the sample is a study of OX40 agonist ivuxolimab in advanced cancers. Notes on the study in general: Some nonresponders likewise displayed low normalized T-cell clonal expansion.

The table came from immunoSEQ multiplex PCR; TCRdb's copy has only in-frame clones and leaves some out. The table has roughly 56,000 clones, about 86% seen once. V gene TRBV19 combines with J gene TRBJ1-1, with 11 nucleotides matching TRBD1. The sample in question was CD4+ or CD8+ T cells sorted from blood, obtained in a trial of the OX40 agonist ivuxolimab. The source is an adult with an advanced solid tumor such as melanoma, head and neck, liver or kidney cancer. The CDR3 DNA is TGTGCCAGTAGGGACAGGGGGCTGGCCACTGAAGCTTTCTTT. Translation gives CASRDRGLATEAFF. Complete variable domain (other parts from reference TRBV19 and TRBJ1-1): DGGITQSPKYLFRKEGQNVTLSCEQNLNHDAMYWYRQDPGQGLRLIYYSQIVNDFQKGDIAEGYSVSREKKESFPLTVTSAQKNPTAFYLCASRDRGLATEAFFGQGTRLTVV.